The 21 T cell receptor beta chains below all came from one sample that was sequenced in a study of blood T cells in healthy people across ages (dated by TCRdb to about 2015). Library prep was done by 5' RACE. The reads were generated on an Illumina HiSeq 2500. A second PCR of roughly 7 to 11 cycles was performed with a sample-barcoded 5' primer and a J-beta primer mix. TCRdb cleaned the public reads at Q25 with fastp, built clones with MiXCR and kept in-frame beta chains. CDR3 protein duplicates are merged, each entry listing the most common genes and DNA. The sample yields around 1.7 million distinct CDR3 sequences; 28% were counted once. Of the sample, about 8% falls within the top ten clones. Sequencing was performed on blood. Source of these receptors: a woman aged 25 to 39 in good health.

This clonotype was counted between two and nine times. V usage is TRBV5-1 and J usage is TRBJ2-3, with D unresolved. CDR1 is SGHRS and CDR2 is YFSETQ in the germline V gene. V was clipped by 6 bases and J by 6 bases, with 20 bases between them. The CDR3 is 15 residues long. CDR3 residues: CASIRGRSDWDTQYF. CDR3 in DNA: TGCGCCAGCATTCGTGGACGGAGTGATTGGGATACGCAGTATTTT. Variable domain in full (rest from reference TRBV5-1 and TRBJ2-3): KAGVTQTPRYLIKTRGQQVTLSCSPISGHRSVSWYQQTPGQGLQFLFEYFSETQRNKGNFPGRFSGRQFSNSRSEMNVSTLELGDSALYLCASIRGRSDWDTQYFGPGTRLTVL.

The chain has TRBV28 and TRBJ1-1, with 7 bases lining up with TRBD1. The CDR3 spans 13 residues. Trimming at V came to 10 bases and at J to 11 bases, leaving 16 bases not matched to a gene. Germline V gives CDR1 MDHEN, CDR2 SYDVKM. This chain's CDR3 is CATTDRDGVWAFF. Written as DNA, the CDR3 is TGTGCCACCACCGACAGGGACGGGGTTTGGGCTTTCTTT.

In its sample, this clonotype was seen a few times. A junction end diverges from the germline sequence, so it may reflect a read error. The V gene is TRBV5-1, the J gene TRBJ1-1, with D unclear. The CDR3 is made up of 15 amino acids. Germline V gene sequence: CDR1 SGHRS, CDR2 YFSETQ. The CDR3 DNA is TGTGCCAGCAGCTTGGCGGCCGGGTTGAACACTGAAGCTTTCTTT. Amino acid sequence: CASSLAAGLNTEAFF.

This clonotype has more than one count but fewer than ten. The V gene is TRBV20-1, the J gene TRBJ2-1; 10 bases fit TRBD2. The J call may be faulty, since TRBJ2-7 better matches the DNA end. Germline V gene data show CDR1 as DFQATT and CDR2 as SNEGSKA (reference sequence). The CDR3 is 15 amino acids. CDR3: CSASGLADSYNEQYF. The CDR3 nucleotides are TGCAGTGCTTCCGGACTAGCGGACTCCTACAATGAGCAGTACTTC.

This clonotype was picked up a small number of times. The chain is built from TRBV6-5 and TRBJ1-1; 7 nucleotides match TRBD1. The germline CDR1 and CDR2 sequences are MNHEY and SVGAGI. The J segment lost 3 bases and the V segment lost 1 base, leaving 8 bases of the junction unmatched. The CDR3 is made up of 16 amino acids. CDR3 sequence: CASSYLATGRDTEAFF. Here the CDR3 DNA reads TGTGCCAGCAGTTACTTAGCGACAGGGAGAGACACTGAAGCTTTCTTT.

This clonotype was recorded a few times. The rearrangement joins TRBV6-6 to TRBJ2-1; D possibly matches TRBD1 or TRBD2 (5 bases each). This CDR3 has 13 residues. The germline V gene encodes CDR1 MNHNY and CDR2 SVGAGI (reference sequence). Deletions cut 6 bases from V and 14 bases from J, with 20 bases between. The CDR3 loop reads CASRSDPGLSKFF. CDR3 nucleotides: TGTGCCAGCAGATCAGATCCGGGGCTCAGTAAGTTCTTC.

At least ten counts were recorded for this clonotype. The genes are TRBV3-1 and TRBJ2-3; TRBD1 or TRBD2 may be the D gene (5 bases each). The germline V gene encodes CDR1 LGHDT and CDR2 YNNKEL (reference sequence). CDR3 length equals 13 residues. Trimming stripped 3 bases from V and 6 bases from J, with 10 bases between. CDR3 nucleotide sequence: TGTGCCAGCAGCCAGGGGGTCCGGGATACGCAGTATTTT. Translated, it gives CASSQGVRDTQYF.

The sample holds a few counts of this clonotype. The V call is TRBV27, the J call TRBJ1-2; 7 bases are shared with TRBD1. There are 13 residues in the CDR3. With V trimmed by 6 bases and J by 3 bases, 4 bases remained unmatched. CDR1 and CDR2 from the germline V gene are MNHEY and SMNVEV (reference sequence). The CDR3 DNA is TGTGCCAGCAGGCAGGGGGGCTACTATGGCTACACCTTC. Translated: CASRQGGYYGYTF.

This clonotype was found many times. The chain couples TRBV6-5 to TRBJ2-1; D not resolved. CDR3 length equals 15 residues. Germline CDR1 and CDR2: MNHEY and SVGAGI. Trimming stripped 2 bases from V and 9 bases from J, with 17 bases between. The CDR3 sequence is CASSYGFTPWGEQFF. CDR3 sequence (DNA): TGTGCCAGCAGTTACGGGTTTACCCCCTGGGGTGAGCAGTTCTTC.

This clonotype was seen a few times. The chain combines TRBV9 with TRBJ2-1, with 11 positions matching TRBD2. This CDR3 region has 16 residues. The germline CDR1 and CDR2 sequences are SGDLS and YYNGEE. Trimming cost V 4 bases and J 2 bases; bases outside gene matches: 5. The DNA for the CDR3 is TGTGCCAGCAGCCCAATTAGCGGGGGGGCCTACAATGAGCAGTTCTTC. Amino acid sequence: CASSPISGGAYNEQFF.

The chain links TRBV7-2 to TRBJ2-1; TRBD2 matches at 9 bases. With 5 bases clipped from V and 8 bases from J, the junction kept 7 bases outside the gene matches. The CDR3 has 14 residues. Germline V gives CDR1 SGHTA, CDR2 FQGNSA. CDR3 bases: TGTGCCAGCAGCCCCGGACTAGCGAGTGATGAGCAGTTCTTC. Its protein product is CASSPGLASDEQFF.

This clonotype has ten or more counts. One junction end disagrees with the germline gene, perhaps due to a read error. This rearrangement joins TRBV12-3 or TRBV12-4 to TRBJ2-3; D is ambiguous. This CDR3 contains 12 residues. The CDR3 reads CASSFLTDTQYF. Here the CDR3 DNA reads TGCGCCAGCAGCTTTTTAACAGATACGCAGTATTTT.

Concerning this clonotype: A read error may account for a junction end that differs from germline. This chain connects TRBV9 to TRBJ1-1; D is unclear. The CDR3 is 13 amino acids. Per germline, CDR1 SGDLS and CDR2 YYNGEE. CDR3 sequence: CASSVNGNIEAFF. The CDR3 DNA is TGTGCCAGCAGCGTAAACGGGAACATTGAAGCTTTCTTT.

The chain has TRBV25-1 and TRBJ2-1; possible D gene TRBD1, 6 bases. Germline assignment: CDR1 MGHDK and CDR2 SYGVNS. V dropped 7 bases and J dropped 3 bases, with 10 bases sitting between them. The CDR3 runs to 13 residues. The DNA for the CDR3 is TGTGCCAGCATCAAACAGGGCTACAATGAGCAGTTCTTC. It is translated as CASIKQGYNEQFF.

This chain joins TRBV5-1 and TRBJ2-7, with 13 bases matching TRBD2. V shed 3 bases and J 5 bases; nucleotides not matched to a gene: 2. Germline loops: CDR1 SGHRS, CDR2 YFSETQ. This CDR3 has 14 residues. CDR3 residues: CASSWTSGRNEQYF. The CDR3 DNA reads TGCGCCAGCAGCTGGACTAGCGGGAGAAACGAGCAGTACTTC. The whole variable domain, remainder taken from reference TRBV5-1 and TRBJ2-7, is KAGVTQTPRYLIKTRGQQVTLSCSPISGHRSVSWYQQTPGQGLQFLFEYFSETQRNKGNFPGRFSGRQFSNSRSEMNVSTLELGDSALYLCASSWTSGRNEQYFGPGTRLTVT.

This chain links TRBV21-1 with TRBJ2-7; the D call in the table, TRBD2, was not verified against the DNA. TRBV21-1 is an annotated pseudogene. The CDR3 is 13 residues long. CDR3 nucleotides: TGTGCCAGCTTCGGGACTCCTTATTACGAGCAGTACTTC. Protein sequence: CASFGTPYYEQYF.

This clonotype occurred many times. The chain links TRBV29-1 to TRBJ2-5; D may correspond to TRBD1 or TRBD2 (5 bases each). Germline CDR1 and CDR2: SQVTM and ANQGSEA. Trimming took off 8 bases at V and 5 bases at J, with 18 bases between the two ends. The CDR3 covers 13 residues. The CDR3: CSFWGKLTETQYF. Written as DNA, the CDR3 is TGCAGCTTTTGGGGGAAACTAACGGAGACCCAGTACTTC.

This clonotype turned up a few times. The CDR3 spells CASSITGAPPDYGYTF. The CDR3 DNA is TGCGCCAGCTCCATTACGGGGGCACCTCCTGACTATGGCTACACCTTC. The chain is built from TRBV5-1 and TRBJ1-2, with D maybe TRBD1 (6 bases). The CDR3 is 16 residues long. The V end was cut by 7 bases, the J end by 3 bases, with 22 bases between. Germline V gene sequence: CDR1 SGHRS, CDR2 YFSETQ.

The chain carries TRBV12-3 or TRBV12-4 and TRBJ2-3; D unresolved. This CDR3 contains 14 residues. Trimming removed 4 bases at V and 3 bases at J, with 11 bases between. This CDR3 reads CASSSELSTDTQYF. The CDR3 DNA follows: TGTGCCAGCAGTTCCGAACTATCTACAGATACGCAGTATTTT.

The chain links TRBV7-3 to TRBJ2-1, with 8 bases matching TRBD2. Trimming cost V 4 bases and J 5 bases; bases outside gene matches: 10. Germline V gene sequence: CDR1 SGHTA, CDR2 FQGTGA. CDR3 length: 16 residues. The CDR3 DNA reads TGTGCCAGCAGCTCCATTCCGGGACTAGGACACAATGAGCAGTTCTTC. Its protein is CASSSIPGLGHNEQFF.

V and J are TRBV5-1 and TRBJ2-3; D uncertain. Trimming left V 0 bases short and J 6 bases short, with 14 bases between. The CDR3 loop spans 15 amino acids. Germline CDR1 SGHRS, CDR2 YFSETQ. The CDR3 DNA follows: TGCGCCAGCAGCTTGGCAAGGGTGAACACGGATACGCAGTATTTT. It encodes CASSLARVNTDTQYF.